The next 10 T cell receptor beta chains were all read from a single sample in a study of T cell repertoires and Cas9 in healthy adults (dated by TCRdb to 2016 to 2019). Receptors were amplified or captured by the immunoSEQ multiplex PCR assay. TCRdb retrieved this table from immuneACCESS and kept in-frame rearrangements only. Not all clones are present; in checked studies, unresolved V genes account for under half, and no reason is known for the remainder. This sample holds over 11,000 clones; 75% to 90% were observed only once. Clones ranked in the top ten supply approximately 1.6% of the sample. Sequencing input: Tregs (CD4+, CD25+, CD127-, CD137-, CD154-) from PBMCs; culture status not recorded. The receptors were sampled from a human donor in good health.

The CDR3 DNA sequence: TGTGCCAGCTCACCACGAACGGGGAGGGAAGATTACGAGCAGTACTTC. This gives the protein CASSPRTGREDYEQYF. This chain uses TRBV18 with TRBJ2-7, with 7 bases matching TRBD2. V shed 1 base and J 4 bases; nucleotides not matched to a gene: 10. This CDR3 region has 16 residues. CDR1 and CDR2 from the germline V gene are KGHSH and LQKENI.

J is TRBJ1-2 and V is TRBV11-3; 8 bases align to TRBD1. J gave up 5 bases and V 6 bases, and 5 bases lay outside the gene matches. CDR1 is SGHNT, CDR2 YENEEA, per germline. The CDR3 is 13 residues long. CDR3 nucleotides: TGTGCCAGCAGTGGACAGGGAAGATATGGCTACACCTTC. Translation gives CASSGQGRYGYTF.

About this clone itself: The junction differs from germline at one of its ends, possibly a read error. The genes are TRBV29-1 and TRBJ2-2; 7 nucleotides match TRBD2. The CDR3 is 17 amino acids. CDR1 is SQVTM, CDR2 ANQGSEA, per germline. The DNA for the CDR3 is TGCAGCGCTGAAGATCGATCGGGCGGGGGAGTAACCGGGGAGCTGTTTTTT. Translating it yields CSAEDRSGGGVTGELFF.

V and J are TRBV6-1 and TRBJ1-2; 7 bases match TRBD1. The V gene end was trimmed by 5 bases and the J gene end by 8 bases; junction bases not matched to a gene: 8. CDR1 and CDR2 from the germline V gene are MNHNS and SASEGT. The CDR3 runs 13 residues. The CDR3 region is CASSPTGISGYTF. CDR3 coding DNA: TGTGCCAGCAGTCCGACAGGGATCAGCGGCTACACCTTC.

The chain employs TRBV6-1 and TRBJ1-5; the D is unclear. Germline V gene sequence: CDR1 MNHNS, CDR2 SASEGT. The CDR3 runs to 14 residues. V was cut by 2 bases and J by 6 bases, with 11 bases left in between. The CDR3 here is CASSEKMRGQPQHF. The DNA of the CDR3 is TGTGCCAGCAGTGAAAAAATGCGCGGTCAGCCCCAGCATTTT.

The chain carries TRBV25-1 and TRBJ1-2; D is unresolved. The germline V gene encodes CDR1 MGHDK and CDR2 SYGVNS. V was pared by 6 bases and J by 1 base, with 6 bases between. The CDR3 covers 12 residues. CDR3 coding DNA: TGTGCCAGCAGGTTCCATAACTATGGCTACACCTTC. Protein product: CASRFHNYGYTF.

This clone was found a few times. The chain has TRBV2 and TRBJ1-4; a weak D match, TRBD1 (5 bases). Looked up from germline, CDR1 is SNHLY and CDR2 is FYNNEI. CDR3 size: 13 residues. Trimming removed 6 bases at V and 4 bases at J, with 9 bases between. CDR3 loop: CASRRQRNEKLFF. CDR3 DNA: TGTGCCAGCAGGAGACAGCGTAATGAAAAACTGTTTTTT.

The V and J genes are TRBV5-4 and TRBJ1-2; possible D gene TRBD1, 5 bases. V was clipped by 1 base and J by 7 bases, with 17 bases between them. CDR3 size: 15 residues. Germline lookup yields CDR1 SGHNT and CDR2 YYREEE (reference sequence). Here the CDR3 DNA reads TGTGCCAGCAGCTTGAATAGGGACCCCCCAAGTGGCTACACCTTC. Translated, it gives CASSLNRDPPSGYTF.

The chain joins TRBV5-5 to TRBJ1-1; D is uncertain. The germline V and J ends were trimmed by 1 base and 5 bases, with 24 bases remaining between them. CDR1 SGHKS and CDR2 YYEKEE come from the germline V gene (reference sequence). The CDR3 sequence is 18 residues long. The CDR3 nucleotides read TGTGCCAGCAGCTTGAAACAGTTCGGTGATCGGTGGGAAACTGAAGCTTTCTTT. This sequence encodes CASSLKQFGDRWETEAFF.

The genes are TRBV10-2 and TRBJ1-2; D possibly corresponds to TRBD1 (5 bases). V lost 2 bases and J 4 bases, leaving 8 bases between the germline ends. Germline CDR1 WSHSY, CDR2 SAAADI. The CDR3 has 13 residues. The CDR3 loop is CASSEMQGYGYTF. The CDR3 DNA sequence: TGCGCCAGCAGTGAGATGCAGGGCTATGGCTACACCTTC.